A single sample is the source of the 4 T cell receptor beta chains below, sequenced in a study of blood T cell repertoires in COVID-19. Method: immunoSEQ multiplex PCR; TCRdb's copy keeps in-frame clones and lacks some. Of approximately 230,000 clones detected, 87% appear once; the ten largest clones hold about 3%. The specimen was peripheral blood. The receptors derive from a man aged 18 to 29 with active or convalescent COVID-19.

The chain couples TRBV9 to TRBJ2-3, with D maybe TRBD2 (5 bases). The CDR3 runs 12 residues. CDR1 SGDLS and CDR2 YYNGEE come from the germline V gene. Between the trimmed V and J ends, which lost 7 bases and 2 bases, there was a span of 8 bases. CDR3 amino acids: CASRGLTDTQYF. In nucleotides, the CDR3 is TGTGCCAGCCGTGGACTCACAGATACGCAGTATTTT.

The J gene is TRBJ2-2, the V gene TRBV5-6, with 8 bases identical to TRBD2. There are 16 residues in the CDR3. The germline V gene has CDR1 SGHDT and CDR2 YYEEEE. Trimming cost V 6 bases and J 1 base; bases outside gene matches: 8. The CDR3 loop reads CASIETSGRNTGELFF. The CDR3 nucleotides are TGTGCCAGCATTGAGACGAGCGGGAGGAACACCGGGGAGCTGTTTTTT.

The chain joins TRBV24-1 to TRBJ2-3; 8 nucleotides match TRBD1. CDR1 KGHDR and CDR2 SFDVKD come from the germline V gene. The CDR3 runs 16 residues. The J segment lost 4 bases and the V segment lost 4 bases, leaving 9 bases of the junction unmatched. The CDR3 loop reads CATSEQGPGGADTQYF. CDR3 nucleotides: TGTGCCACCAGTGAACAGGGGCCAGGGGGCGCAGATACGCAGTATTTT.

The CDR3 spells CASSLRGGGPGNTIYF. Here the CDR3 DNA reads TGTGCCAGCAGCTTGCGGGGAGGGGGACCTGGAAACACCATATATTTT. This chain uses TRBV5-4 with TRBJ1-3; D might be TRBD1 (6 bases). Trimming cost V 1 base and J 2 bases, with 13 bases left between them. This CDR3 comprises 16 residues. Germline V lookup: CDR1 SGHNT, CDR2 YYREEE (reference sequence).